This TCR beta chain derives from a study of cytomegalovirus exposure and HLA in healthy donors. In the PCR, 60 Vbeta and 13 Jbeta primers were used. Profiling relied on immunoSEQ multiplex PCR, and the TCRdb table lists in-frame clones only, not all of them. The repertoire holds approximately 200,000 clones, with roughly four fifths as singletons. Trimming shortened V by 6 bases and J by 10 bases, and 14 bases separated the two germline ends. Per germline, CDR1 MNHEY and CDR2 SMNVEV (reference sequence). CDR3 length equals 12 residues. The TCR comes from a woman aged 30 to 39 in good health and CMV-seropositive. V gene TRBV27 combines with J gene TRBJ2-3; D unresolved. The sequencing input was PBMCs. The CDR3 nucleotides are TGTGCCAGCAGCCCCGACCGAGGTCCGCAGTATTTT. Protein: CASSPDRGPQYF.